This T cell receptor (beta chain) was retrieved from a study of T cell repertoires in cytomegalovirus infection. Across the whole study: From public TCR beta signatures came an indication of both CMV infection and matching HLA type.

Each CDR3 protein is one row after TCRdb ran MiXCR on the reads. This table has about 360,000 distinct CDR3 sequences, just under 35% appearing once. V was pared by 5 bases and J by 0 bases, with 6 bases between. The V gene's germline CDR1 is MNHEY and CDR2 SMNVEV (reference sequence). This CDR3 has 13 residues. Remarks on this clonotype: The antigen is unknown.

Study-wide points: The study found HLA-C-restricted CMV-specific TCR beta clonotypes dominating the ex vivo response.

Sample: cultured PBMCs, taken from culture after CMV antigen stimulation. The genes are TRBV27 and TRBJ2-3, with D uncertain. The TCR sequence derives from a human donor in good health (CMV status not recorded). Some clones in this sample may be carry-over from other donors' samples. The DNA of the CDR3 is TGTGCCAGCAGTCAAGGGAGCACAGATACGCAGTATTTT. Amino acids: CASSQGSTDTQYF.